This T cell receptor beta chain came from a study of cytomegalovirus exposure and HLA in healthy donors. Regarding the study as a whole: The authors listed 150 to 200 TCR beta chains as cytomegalovirus-associated. Sequences of the TCR beta chain were said to predict the HLA-A and HLA-B alleles of most subjects accurately. Reports indicated that the classifier achieved high specificity and sensitivity in diagnosing cytomegalovirus status.

Notes on this clone: Its antigen remains unidentified. A junction end diverges from the germline sequence, so it may reflect a read error. In the same sample, other DNA sequences code for this CDR3.

CDR1 SNHLY and CDR2 FYNNEI come from the germline V gene. This CDR3 spans 14 amino acids. Primers: 60 Vbeta forward and 13 Jbeta reverse. The method was immunoSEQ multiplex PCR; TCRdb's version includes in-frame clones alone and lacks a portion of them. The sample carries 140,000 to 150,000 clones, around 78% recorded once. The clonotype comes from a woman between 18 and 29 years old in good health and CMV-seropositive. The genes are TRBV2 and TRBJ2-7; 10 bases line up with TRBD1. The sample taken for sequencing was PBMCs. The CDR3 loop is CASSRDRGHYEQYF. The CDR3 bases are TGTGCCAGCAGCCGGGACAGGGGACACTACGAGCAGTACTTT.